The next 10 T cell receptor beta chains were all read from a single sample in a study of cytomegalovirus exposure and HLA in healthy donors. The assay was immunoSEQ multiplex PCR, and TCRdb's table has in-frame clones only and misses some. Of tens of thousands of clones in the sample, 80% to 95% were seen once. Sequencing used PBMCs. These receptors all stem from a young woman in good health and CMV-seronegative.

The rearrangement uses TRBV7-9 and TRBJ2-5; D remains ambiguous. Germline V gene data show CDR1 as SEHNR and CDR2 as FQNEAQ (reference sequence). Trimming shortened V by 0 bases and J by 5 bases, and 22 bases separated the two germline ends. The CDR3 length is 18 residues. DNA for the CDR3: TGTGCCAGCAGCTTAGCTTCCTCCGTACCTCGTAGAGTGGAGACCCAGTACTTC. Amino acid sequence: CASSLASSVPRRVETQYF.

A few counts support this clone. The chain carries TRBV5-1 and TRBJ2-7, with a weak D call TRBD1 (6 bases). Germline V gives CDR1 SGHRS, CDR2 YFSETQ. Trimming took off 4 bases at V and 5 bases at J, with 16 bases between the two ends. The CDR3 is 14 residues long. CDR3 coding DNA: TGCGCCAGCAGCGGGGCCAGGGGATTCGACGAGCAGTACTTC. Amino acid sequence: CASSGARGFDEQYF.

The CDR3 sequence: CASSQEKAFSGNTIYF. CDR3 sequence (DNA): TGTGCCAGCAGCCAAGAGAAAGCTTTCTCTGGAAACACCATATATTTT. This chain uses TRBV4-2 with TRBJ1-3; D gene unclear. CDR1 and CDR2 (germline): LGHNA, YNFKEQ. The V gene lost 0 bases and the J gene lost 0 bases, with 9 bases spanning the gap. This CDR3 has 16 residues.

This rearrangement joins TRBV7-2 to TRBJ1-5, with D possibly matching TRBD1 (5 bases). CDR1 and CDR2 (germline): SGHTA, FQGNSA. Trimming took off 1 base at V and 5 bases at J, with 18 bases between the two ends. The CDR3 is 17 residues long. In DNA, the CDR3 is TGTGCCAGCAGCTTAGGAATCATCCAGGGATCTCATCAGCCCCAGCATTTT. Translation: CASSLGIIQGSHQPQHF.

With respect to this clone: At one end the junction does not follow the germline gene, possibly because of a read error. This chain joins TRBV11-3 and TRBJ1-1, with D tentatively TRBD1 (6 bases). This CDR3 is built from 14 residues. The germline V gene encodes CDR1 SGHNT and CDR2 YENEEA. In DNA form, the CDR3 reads TGTGCCAGCAGCAGAGAGGGGGGGCGAACTGAAGTTTTCTTT. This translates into CASSREGGRTEVFF.

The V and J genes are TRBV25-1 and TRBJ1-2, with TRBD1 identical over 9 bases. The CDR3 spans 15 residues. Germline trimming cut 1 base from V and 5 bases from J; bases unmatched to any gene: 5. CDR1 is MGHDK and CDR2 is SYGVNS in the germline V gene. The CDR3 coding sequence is TGTGCCAGCAGTGAATGGGGACAGGGTTTTTATGGCTACACCTTC. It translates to CASSEWGQGFYGYTF.

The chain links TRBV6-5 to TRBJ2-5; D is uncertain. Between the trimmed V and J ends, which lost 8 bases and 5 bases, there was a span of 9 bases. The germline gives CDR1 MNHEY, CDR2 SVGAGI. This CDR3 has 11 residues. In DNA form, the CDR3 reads TGTGCCAGCGGCAATTTGGAGACCCAGTACTTC. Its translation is CASGNLETQYF.

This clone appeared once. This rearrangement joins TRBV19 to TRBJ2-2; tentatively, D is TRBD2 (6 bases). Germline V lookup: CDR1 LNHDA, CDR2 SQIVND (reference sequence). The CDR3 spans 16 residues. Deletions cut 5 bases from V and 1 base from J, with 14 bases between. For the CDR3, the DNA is TGTGCCAGTAGTCCCCTGGCGGGGATGAACACCGGGGAGCTGTTTTTT. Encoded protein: CASSPLAGMNTGELFF.

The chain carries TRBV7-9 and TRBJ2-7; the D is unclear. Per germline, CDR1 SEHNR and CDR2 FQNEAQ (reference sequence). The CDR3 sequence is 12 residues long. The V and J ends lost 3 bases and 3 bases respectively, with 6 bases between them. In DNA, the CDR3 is TGTGCCAGCAGCTTCCGTAGCTACGAGCAGTACTTC. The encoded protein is CASSFRSYEQYF.

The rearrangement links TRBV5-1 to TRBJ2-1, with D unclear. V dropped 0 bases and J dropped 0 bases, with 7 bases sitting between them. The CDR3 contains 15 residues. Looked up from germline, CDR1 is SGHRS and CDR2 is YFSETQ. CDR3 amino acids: CASSLGAASYNEQFF. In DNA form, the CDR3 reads TGCGCCAGCAGCTTGGGGGCAGCCTCCTACAATGAGCAGTTCTTC.